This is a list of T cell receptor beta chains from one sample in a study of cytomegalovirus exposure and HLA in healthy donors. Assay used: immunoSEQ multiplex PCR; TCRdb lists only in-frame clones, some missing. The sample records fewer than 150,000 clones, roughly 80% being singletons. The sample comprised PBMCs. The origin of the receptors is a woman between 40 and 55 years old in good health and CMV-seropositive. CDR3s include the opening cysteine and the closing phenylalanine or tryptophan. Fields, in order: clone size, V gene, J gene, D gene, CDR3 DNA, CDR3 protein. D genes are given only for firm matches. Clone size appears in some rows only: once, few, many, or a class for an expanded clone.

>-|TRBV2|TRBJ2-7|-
TGTGCCAGCAGCCCGACACCCGCAAACCCCTACGAGCAGTACTTC
CASSPTPANPYEQYF
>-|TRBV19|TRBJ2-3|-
TGTGCCAGTAGTATGTCCGGCACAGATACGCAGTATTTT
CASSMSGTDTQYF
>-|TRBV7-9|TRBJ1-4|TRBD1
TGTGCCAGCAGCTTACAGGGGGCGGATGAAAAACTGTTTTTT
CASSLQGADEKLFF
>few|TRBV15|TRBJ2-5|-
TGTGCCACCAGCAGAGACAAGGGGCAGGAGACCCAGTACTTC
CATSRDKGQETQYF
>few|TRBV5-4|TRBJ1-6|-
TGTGCCAGCAGCTTGGGGCAGGGATTTAATTCACCCCTCCACTTT
CASSLGQGFNSPLHF
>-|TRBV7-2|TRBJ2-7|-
TGTGCCAGCAGCTTAGTGGGACTTAGCTCCTACGAGCAGTACTTC
CASSLVGLSSYEQYF
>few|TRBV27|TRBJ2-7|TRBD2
TGTGCCAGCACCCCTGGTAGCGGGGCTCCCCCCTACGAGCAGTACTTC
CASTPGSGAPPYEQYF
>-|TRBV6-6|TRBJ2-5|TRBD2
TGTGCCAGCAGTTGGGGGGGGACCCAGTACTTC
CASSWGGTQYF
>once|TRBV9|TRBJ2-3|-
TGTGCCAGCAGCCCTCTGACTAGCACAGATACGCAGTATTTT
CASSPLTSTDTQYF
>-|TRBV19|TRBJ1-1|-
TGTGCCAGTAGTATAGGAGGGGGGGCGTACACTGAAGCTTTCTTT
CASSIGGGAYTEAFF
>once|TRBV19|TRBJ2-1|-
TGTGCCAGTAGTACAGGGGTATCCTACAATGAGCAGTTCTTC
CASSTGVSYNEQFF
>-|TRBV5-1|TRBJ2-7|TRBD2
TGCGCCAGCAGCCCCGACCGGGGGGGGTACGAGCAGTACTTC
CASSPDRGGYEQYF